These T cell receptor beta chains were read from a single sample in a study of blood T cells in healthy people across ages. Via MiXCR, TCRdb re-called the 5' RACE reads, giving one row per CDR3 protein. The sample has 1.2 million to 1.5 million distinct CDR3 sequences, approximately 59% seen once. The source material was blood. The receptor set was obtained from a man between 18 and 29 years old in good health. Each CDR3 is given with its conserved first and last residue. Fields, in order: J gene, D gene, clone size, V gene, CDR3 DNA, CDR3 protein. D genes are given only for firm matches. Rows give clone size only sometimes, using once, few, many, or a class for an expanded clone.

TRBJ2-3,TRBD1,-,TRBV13,TGTGCCAGCAGCCCGACAGGGTGGGACCTATTAAACTCCACAGATACGCAGTATTTT,CASSPTGWDLLNSTDTQYF
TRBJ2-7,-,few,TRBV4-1,TGCGCCAGCAGCCAAGCTGCATCCTCCTACGAGCAGTACTTC,CASSQAASSYEQYF
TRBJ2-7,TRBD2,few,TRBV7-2,TGTGCCAGCAGCTTGGGGACTAGCGGCCACGAGCAGTACTTC,CASSLGTSGHEQYF
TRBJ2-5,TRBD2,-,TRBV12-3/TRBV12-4,TGTGCCAGCAGTCCCGTGGGTGTACTAGCGGGAGGGGAGACCCAGTACTTC,CASSPVGVLAGGETQYF
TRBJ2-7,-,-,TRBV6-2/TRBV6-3,TGTGCCAGCAGTTACGACCAACTTGGGACTCCTAGAAGCTACGAGCAGTACTTC,CASSYDQLGTPRSYEQYF
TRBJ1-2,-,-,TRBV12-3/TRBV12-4,TGTGCCAGCAGTTTAAGGTCCGGGGTCACTAACTATGGCTACACCTTC,CASSLRSGVTNYGYTF
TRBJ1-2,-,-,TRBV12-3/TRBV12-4,TGTGCCAGCAGTCAGTTGGAGACTAACTATGGCTACACCTTC,CASSQLETNYGYTF
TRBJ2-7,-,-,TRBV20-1,TGCAGTGTCCCAGGGAACTACGAGCAGTACTTC,CSVPGNYEQYF
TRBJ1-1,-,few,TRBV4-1,TGCGCCAGCAGCCAAGACGGCCAAGGAGTCACTGAAGCTTTCTTT,CASSQDGQGVTEAFF
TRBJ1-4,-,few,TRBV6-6,TGTGCCAGCAGTATACACTCTGACAGCCCCGGCTTTGAAAAACTGTTTTTT,CASSIHSDSPGFEKLFF